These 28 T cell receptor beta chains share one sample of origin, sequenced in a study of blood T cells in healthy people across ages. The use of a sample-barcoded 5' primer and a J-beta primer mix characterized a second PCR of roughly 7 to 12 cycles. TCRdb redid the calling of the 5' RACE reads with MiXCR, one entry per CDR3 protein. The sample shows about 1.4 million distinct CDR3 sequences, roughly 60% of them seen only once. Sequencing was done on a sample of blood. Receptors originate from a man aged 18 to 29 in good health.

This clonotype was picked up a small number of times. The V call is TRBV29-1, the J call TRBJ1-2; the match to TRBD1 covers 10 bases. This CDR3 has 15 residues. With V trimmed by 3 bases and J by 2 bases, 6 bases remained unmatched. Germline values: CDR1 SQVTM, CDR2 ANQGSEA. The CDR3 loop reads CSVDTRDRGNYGYTF. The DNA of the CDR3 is TGCAGCGTTGATACCAGGGACAGGGGAAACTATGGCTACACCTTC.

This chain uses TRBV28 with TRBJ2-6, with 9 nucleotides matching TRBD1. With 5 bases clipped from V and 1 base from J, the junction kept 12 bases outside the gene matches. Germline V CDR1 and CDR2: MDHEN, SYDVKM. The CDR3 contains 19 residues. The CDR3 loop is CASSPRTGVLNSGANVLTF. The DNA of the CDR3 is TGTGCCAGCAGTCCCCGGACAGGGGTGCTTAATTCTGGGGCCAACGTCCTGACTTTC.

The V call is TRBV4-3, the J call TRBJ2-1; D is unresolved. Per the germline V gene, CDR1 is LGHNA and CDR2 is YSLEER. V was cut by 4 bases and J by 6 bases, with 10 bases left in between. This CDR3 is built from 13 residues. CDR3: CASSLTPANEQFF. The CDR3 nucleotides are TGCGCCAGCAGCCTTACCCCAGCCAATGAGCAGTTCTTC.

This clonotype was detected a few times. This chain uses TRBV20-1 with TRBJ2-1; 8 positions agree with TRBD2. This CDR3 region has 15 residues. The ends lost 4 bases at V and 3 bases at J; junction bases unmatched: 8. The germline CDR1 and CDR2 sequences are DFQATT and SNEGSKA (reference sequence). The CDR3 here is CSAKKGLDFYNEQFF. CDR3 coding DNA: TGCAGTGCTAAAAAGGGACTAGACTTCTACAATGAGCAGTTCTTC.

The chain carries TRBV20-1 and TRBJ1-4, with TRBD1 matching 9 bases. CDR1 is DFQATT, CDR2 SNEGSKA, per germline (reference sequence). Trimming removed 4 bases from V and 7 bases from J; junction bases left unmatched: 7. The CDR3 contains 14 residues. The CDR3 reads CSATTTGGSEKLFF. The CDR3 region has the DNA TGCAGTGCTACCACCACAGGGGGCAGTGAAAAACTGTTTTTT.

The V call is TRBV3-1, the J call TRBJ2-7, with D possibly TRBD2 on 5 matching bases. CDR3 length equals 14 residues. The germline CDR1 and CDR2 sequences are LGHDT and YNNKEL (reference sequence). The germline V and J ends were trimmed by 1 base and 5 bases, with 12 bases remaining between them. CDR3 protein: CASSQVLGLDEQYF. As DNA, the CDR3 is TGTGCCAGCAGCCAAGTACTAGGGCTGGACGAGCAGTACTTC.

This chain's CDR3 is CASSSGRQADLMNTEAFF. In DNA, the CDR3 is TGTGCCAGCAGCTCTGGACGGCAGGCCGACCTTATGAACACTGAAGCTTTCTTT. J is TRBJ1-1 and V is TRBV6-1; no clear D gene. The germline V gene has CDR1 MNHNS and CDR2 SASEGT. Trimming took off 6 bases at V and 0 bases at J, with 23 bases between the two ends. This CDR3 is 18 amino acids long.

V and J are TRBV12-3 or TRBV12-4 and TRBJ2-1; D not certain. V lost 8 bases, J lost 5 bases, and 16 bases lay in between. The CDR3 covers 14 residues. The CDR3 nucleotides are TGTGCCAGCGGTAGTCTGTTCCGAAACAATGAGCAGTTCTTC. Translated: CASGSLFRNNEQFF.

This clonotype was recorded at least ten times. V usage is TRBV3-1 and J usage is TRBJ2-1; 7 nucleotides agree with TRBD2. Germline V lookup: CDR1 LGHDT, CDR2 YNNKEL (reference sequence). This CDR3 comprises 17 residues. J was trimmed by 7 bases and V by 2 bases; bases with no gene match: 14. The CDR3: CASSQLPGGFSSNEQFF. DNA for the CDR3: TGTGCCAGCAGCCAACTACCGGGGGGATTCTCCTCAAATGAGCAGTTCTTC.

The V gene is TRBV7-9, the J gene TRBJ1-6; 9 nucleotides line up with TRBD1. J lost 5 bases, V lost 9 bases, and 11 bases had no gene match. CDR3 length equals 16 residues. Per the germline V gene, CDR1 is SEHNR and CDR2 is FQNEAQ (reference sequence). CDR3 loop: CASQTRTGAHNSPLHF. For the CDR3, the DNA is TGTGCCAGTCAGACTCGGACAGGGGCCCATAATTCACCCCTCCACTTT.

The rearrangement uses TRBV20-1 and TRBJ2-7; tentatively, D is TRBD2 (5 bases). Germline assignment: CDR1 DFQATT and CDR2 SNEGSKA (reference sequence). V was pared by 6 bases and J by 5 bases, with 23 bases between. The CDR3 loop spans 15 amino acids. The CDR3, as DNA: TGCAGTGCCCTAGCACCCGAGGACGGGTTTAACGAGCAGTACTTC. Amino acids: CSALAPEDGFNEQYF.

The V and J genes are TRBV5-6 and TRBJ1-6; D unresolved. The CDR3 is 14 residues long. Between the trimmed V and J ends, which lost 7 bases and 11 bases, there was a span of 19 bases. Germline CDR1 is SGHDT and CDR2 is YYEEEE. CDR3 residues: CASQPSPGMAPLHF. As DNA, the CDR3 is TGTGCCAGCCAGCCTAGTCCCGGCATGGCACCCCTCCACTTT. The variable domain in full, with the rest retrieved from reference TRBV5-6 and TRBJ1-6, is DAGVTQSPTHLIKTRGQQVTLRCSPKSGHDTVSWYQQALGQGPQFIFQYYEEEERQRGNFPDRFSGHQFPNYSSELNVNALLLGDSALYLCASQPSPGMAPLHFGNGTRLTVT.

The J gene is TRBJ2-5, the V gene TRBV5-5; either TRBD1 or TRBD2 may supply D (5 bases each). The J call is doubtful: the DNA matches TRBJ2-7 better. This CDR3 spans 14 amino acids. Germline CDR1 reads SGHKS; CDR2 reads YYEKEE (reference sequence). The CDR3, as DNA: TGTGCCAGCAGCGTGGGGGTCAGCGGCTACGAGCAGTACTTC. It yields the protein CASSVGVSGYEQYF.

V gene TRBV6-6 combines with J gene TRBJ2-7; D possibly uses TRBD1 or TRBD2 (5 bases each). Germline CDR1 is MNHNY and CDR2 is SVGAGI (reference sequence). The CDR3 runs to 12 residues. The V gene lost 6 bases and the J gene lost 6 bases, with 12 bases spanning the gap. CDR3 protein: CASRRQSGEQYF. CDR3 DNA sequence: TGTGCCAGCAGAAGACAGAGCGGCGAGCAGTACTTC.

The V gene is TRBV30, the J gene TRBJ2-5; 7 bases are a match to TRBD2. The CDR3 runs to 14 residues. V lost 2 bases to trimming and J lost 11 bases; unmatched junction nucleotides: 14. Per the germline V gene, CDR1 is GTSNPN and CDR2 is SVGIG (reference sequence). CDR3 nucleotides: TGTGCCTGGAGTCCCGGGAGGACCTACAATGAGCAGTACTTC. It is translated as CAWSPGRTYNEQYF.

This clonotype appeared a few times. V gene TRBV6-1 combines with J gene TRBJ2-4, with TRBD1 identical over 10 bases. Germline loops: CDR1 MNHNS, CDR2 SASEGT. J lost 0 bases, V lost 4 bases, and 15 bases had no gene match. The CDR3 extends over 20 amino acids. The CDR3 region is CASSVTPGQGPTLAKNIQYF. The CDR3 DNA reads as TGTGCCAGCAGTGTCACGCCGGGACAGGGGCCGACATTAGCCAAAAACATTCAGTACTTC.

Here the CDR3 reads CASTRGIGTDTQYF. CDR3 bases: TGTGCCAGCACCCGCGGGATCGGCACAGATACGCAGTATTTT. The chain has TRBV27 and TRBJ2-3, with D tentatively TRBD2 (6 bases). Between the trimmed V and J ends, which lost 7 bases and 1 base, there was a span of 12 bases. Looked up from germline, CDR1 is MNHEY and CDR2 is SMNVEV (reference sequence). CDR3 size: 14 residues.

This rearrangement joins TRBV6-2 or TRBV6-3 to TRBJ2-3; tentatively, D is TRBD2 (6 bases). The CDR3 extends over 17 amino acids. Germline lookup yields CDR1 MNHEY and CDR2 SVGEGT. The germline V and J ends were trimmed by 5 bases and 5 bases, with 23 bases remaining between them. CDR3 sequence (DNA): TGTGCCAGCAGTAGCAGCACAACAGGCCTCGGGGGAGATACGCAGTATTTT. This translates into CASSSSTTGLGGDTQYF.

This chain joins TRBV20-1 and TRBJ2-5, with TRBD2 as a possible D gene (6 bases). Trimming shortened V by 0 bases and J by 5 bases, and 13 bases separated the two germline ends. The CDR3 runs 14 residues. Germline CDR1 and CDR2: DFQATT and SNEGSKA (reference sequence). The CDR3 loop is CSARDLQGGETQYF. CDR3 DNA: TGCAGTGCTAGAGATCTTCAGGGAGGCGAGACCCAGTACTTC.

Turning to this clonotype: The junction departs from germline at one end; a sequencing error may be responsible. The CDR3 coding sequence is TGTACCAGCAGCCAAGTTCAGTCTGTGAACACTGAAGCTTTCTTT. It is translated as CTSSQVQSVNTEAFF. The rearrangement links TRBV14 to TRBJ1-1; no firm D call. The length of the CDR3 is 15 residues. Germline-derived CDR1 and CDR2 are SGHDN and FVKESK.

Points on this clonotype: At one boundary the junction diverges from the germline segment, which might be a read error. In DNA form, the CDR3 reads TGTGCCAGCAGGACCGCTCCCGGTGGTGGTTATGGCTGCACCTTC. It yields the protein CASRTAPGGGYGCTF. The V call is TRBV2, the J call TRBJ1-2; unclear D gene. CDR1 is SNHLY and CDR2 is FYNNEI in the germline V gene. There are 15 residues in the CDR3.

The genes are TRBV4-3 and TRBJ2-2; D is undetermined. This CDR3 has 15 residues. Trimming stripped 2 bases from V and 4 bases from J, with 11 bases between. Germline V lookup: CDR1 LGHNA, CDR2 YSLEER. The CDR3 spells CASSQLLDVTGELFF. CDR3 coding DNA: TGCGCCAGCAGCCAACTCCTGGACGTCACCGGGGAGCTGTTTTTT.

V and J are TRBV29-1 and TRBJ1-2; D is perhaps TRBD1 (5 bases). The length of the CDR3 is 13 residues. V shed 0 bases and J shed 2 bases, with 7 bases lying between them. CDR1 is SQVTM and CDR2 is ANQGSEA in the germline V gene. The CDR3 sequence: CSVEERGNYGYTF. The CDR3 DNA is TGCAGCGTTGAAGAGCGGGGGAACTATGGCTACACCTTC. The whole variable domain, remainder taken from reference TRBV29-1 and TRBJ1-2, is SAVISQKPSRDICQRGTSLTIQCQVDSQVTMMFWYRQQPGQSLTLIATANQGSEATYESGFVIDKFPISRPNLTFSTLTVSNMSPEDSSIYLCSVEERGNYGYTFGSGTRLTVV.

CDR3 amino acids: CASSLVGDLGYTF. CDR3 DNA sequence: TGTGCCAGCAGCTTGGTGGGTGACCTCGGCTACACCTTC. This sequence joins TRBV5-6 and TRBJ1-2; no clear D gene. Per germline, CDR1 SGHDT and CDR2 YYEEEE. V was pared by 0 bases and J by 8 bases, with 11 bases between. The CDR3 runs to 13 residues. The full variable domain, with the rest looked up from reference TRBV5-6 and TRBJ1-2, is DAGVTQSPTHLIKTRGQQVTLRCSPKSGHDTVSWYQQALGQGPQFIFQYYEEEERQRGNFPDRFSGHQFPNYSSELNVNALLLGDSALYLCASSLVGDLGYTFGSGTRLTVV.

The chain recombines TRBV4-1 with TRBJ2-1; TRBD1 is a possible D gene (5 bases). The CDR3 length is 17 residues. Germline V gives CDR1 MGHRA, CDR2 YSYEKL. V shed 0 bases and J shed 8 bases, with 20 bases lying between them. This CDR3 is CASSQEHRQQMSYEQFF. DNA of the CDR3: TGCGCCAGCAGCCAAGAACATCGACAGCAAATGTCGTATGAGCAGTTCTTC.

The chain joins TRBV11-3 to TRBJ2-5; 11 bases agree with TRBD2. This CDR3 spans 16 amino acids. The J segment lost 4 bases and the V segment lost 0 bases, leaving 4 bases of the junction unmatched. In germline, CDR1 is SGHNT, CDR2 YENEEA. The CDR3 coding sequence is TGTGCCAGCAGCTTAGATCTAGCGGGAGGTTCAGAGACCCAGTACTTC. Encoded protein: CASSLDLAGGSETQYF. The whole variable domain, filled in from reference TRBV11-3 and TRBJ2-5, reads EAGVVQSPRYKIIEKKQPVAFWCNPISGHNTLYWYLQNLGQGPELLIRYENEEAVDDSQLPKDRFSAERLKGVDSTLKIQPAELGDSAVYLCASSLDLAGGSETQYFGPGTRLLVL.

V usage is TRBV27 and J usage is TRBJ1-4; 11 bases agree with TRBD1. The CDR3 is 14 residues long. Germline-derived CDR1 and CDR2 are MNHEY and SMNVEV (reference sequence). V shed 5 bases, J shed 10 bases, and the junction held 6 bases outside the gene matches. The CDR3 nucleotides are TGTGCCAGCAGTCCCGGGGACAGGGGGGGAAAACTGTTTTTT. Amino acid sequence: CASSPGDRGGKLFF.

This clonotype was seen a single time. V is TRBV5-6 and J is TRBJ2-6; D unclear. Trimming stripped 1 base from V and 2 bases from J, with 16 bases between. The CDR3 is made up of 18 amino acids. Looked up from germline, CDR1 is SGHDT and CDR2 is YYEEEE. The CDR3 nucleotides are TGTGCCAGCAGCTTGTGGCCCAGCGACCCTCCTGGGGCCAACGTCCTGACTTTC. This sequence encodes CASSLWPSDPPGANVLTF.